This T cell receptor beta chain was obtained from a study of beta chain features in type 1 diabetes. Study findings and constraints: Among patients with Type 1 diabetes, TCRB CDR3s were moderately but significantly shorter in every one of the four CD4+ subsets. It was among patients, rather than healthy donors, that naive, central memory and Treg TCRB repertoires appeared more similar.

The CDR3 covers 13 residues. From germline, CDR1 is SGHRS and CDR2 YFSETQ. Trimming shortened V by 4 bases and J by 3 bases, and 11 bases separated the two germline ends. There are a few counts of this clone. Antigen: not known. Sequenced material consisted of expressed TCRB transcripts (all of the isolated RNA was reverse transcribed). TCRdb's table, derived via immunoSEQ multiplex PCR, lists solely in-frame clones and lacks some. The repertoire holds under 950,000 clones, roughly a sixth seen once, with 0.023% in the top ten. What was sequenced was naive CD4+ T cells from blood. The receptor comes from a woman aged 18-35 years in good health. The chain combines TRBV5-1 with TRBJ2-7; no definite D call. The CDR3 spells CASSNPNNYEQYF. The CDR3 nucleotides are TGCGCCAGCAGCAACCCTAATAACTACGAGCAGTACTTC.